This T cell receptor beta chain was observed in a study of blood T cells in healthy people across ages. The CDR3 has 14 amino acids. The V gene's germline CDR1 is SNHLY and CDR2 FYNNEI. Trimming took 4 bases from V and 2 from J, leaving 9 bases between them. This clonotype was observed at least ten times. Its antigen is not identified. A sample-barcoded 5' primer and a J-beta primer mix were used in a second PCR of roughly 6 to 11 cycles. Tagging of each cDNA molecule was performed by a template-switch adaptor with 12 random nucleotides. From the 5' RACE reads, TCRdb called clonotypes with MiXCR, one entry per CDR3 protein. The sample carries 700,000 to 850,000 distinct CDR3 sequences, about 34% recorded once. Whole-study results and caveats: A roughly linear age-dependent decrease characterized TCR beta diversity per million T cells.

The gene calls are TRBV2 and TRBJ2-4; D may be TRBD1 or TRBD2 (5 bases each). The clonotype originates from a man younger than 35 in good health. Sequenced: blood. The DNA of the CDR3 is TGTGCCAGCAGTGGGAGGACACCCAAAAACATTCAGTACTTC. This codes for CASSGRTPKNIQYF.